This T cell receptor beta chain was identified in a study of cytotoxic CD8 clonotypes in ibrutinib-treated CLL. Study at large: Results showed around 25 partial and 2 complete responses; following median roughly 70 months, about 15 remained remitted, approximately twelve advanced. General observations from the study: Clonality went up at ibrutinib response and then declined back toward baseline at progression.

Points on this clone: Its cognate antigen is unknown.

TCRdb's copy holds only in-frame clones and misses some; the assay was immunoSEQ multiplex PCR. Of about 300,000 clones in the sample, 67% were seen once. The CDR3 spans 14 residues. The V gene's germline CDR1 is MNHNS and CDR2 SASEGT. The junction had 8 bases not matched to a gene; V was cut back by 5 bases and J by 5 bases. The chain joins TRBV6-1 to TRBJ2-7, with 8 bases fitting TRBD1. This TCR derives from a human donor with chronic lymphocytic leukemia. This material consisted of PBMCs, taken after 36 months of ibrutinib treatment. The CDR3 sequence: CASSSQGARDEQYF. The CDR3 DNA reads as TGTGCCAGCAGTTCGCAGGGGGCAAGGGACGAGCAGTACTTC.